These 20 T cell receptor beta chains originate from one sample sequenced in a study of blood T cells in healthy people across ages. A J-beta primer mix and a sample-barcoded 5' primer were used in a second PCR of about 7 to 12 cycles. MiXCR, applied by TCRdb to the 5' RACE reads, yields one record per CDR3 protein. The repertoire holds about 1.8 million distinct CDR3 sequences, with around 48% as singletons. Sequences were obtained from blood. The source is a woman aged 40 to 49 in good health.

The rearrangement uses TRBV4-2 and TRBJ1-2; the match to TRBD1 covers 9 bases. J was trimmed by 7 bases and V by 7 bases; bases with no gene match: 13. The germline gives CDR1 LGHNA, CDR2 YNFKEQ. The CDR3 is 15 residues long. CDR3 coding DNA: TGTGCCAGCAACGCCCCGACAGGGGGAATTGGTGGCTACACCTTC. Translated, it gives CASNAPTGGIGGYTF.

V gene TRBV5-1 combines with J gene TRBJ2-7; 9 bases are a match to TRBD1. Germline V gene sequence: CDR1 SGHRS, CDR2 YFSETQ. The V and J ends lost 2 bases and 4 bases, in that order; junction bases with no gene match: 4. The CDR3 sequence is 14 residues long. CDR3 in DNA: TGCGCCAGCAGCTTCATGACAGGGGGTTACGAGCAGTACTTC. It specifies CASSFMTGGYEQYF.

At least ten counts were recorded for this clonotype. The chain joins TRBV9 to TRBJ2-7, with TRBD1 matching over 10 bases. This CDR3 contains 13 residues. The germline gives CDR1 SGDLS, CDR2 YYNGEE. V lost 3 bases, J lost 5 bases, and 2 bases stayed unmatched. The CDR3 DNA follows: TGTGCCAGCAGCGCTGGGACAGGGGACGAGCAGTACTTC. Translation: CASSAGTGDEQYF.

This clonotype has more than one count but fewer than ten. The chain is built from TRBV27 and TRBJ1-2; the D gene is possibly TRBD1 (5 bases). The CDR3 has 14 residues. Deletions cut 2 bases from V and 8 bases from J, with 15 bases between. Germline-derived CDR1 and CDR2 are MNHEY and SMNVEV (reference sequence). The CDR3 coding sequence is TGTGCCAGCAGTTTAACAGGTGAAACTTACGGCTACACCTTC. Residues: CASSLTGETYGYTF.

The chain uses TRBV4-2 and TRBJ2-1, with D possibly matching TRBD2 (6 bases). The CDR3 length is 16 residues. CDR1 and CDR2 from the germline V gene are LGHNA and YNFKEQ. Trimming left V 0 bases short and J 3 bases short, with 12 bases between. In DNA form, the CDR3 reads TGTGCCAGCAGCCAAGAGGCCGTGGAGGGCTACAATGAGCAGTTCTTC. Its protein product is CASSQEAVEGYNEQFF.

The V call is TRBV6-1, the J call TRBJ2-3; D not certain. The CDR3 has 11 residues. The germline V gene has CDR1 MNHNS and CDR2 SASEGT. The V and J ends lost 9 bases and 6 bases respectively, with 10 bases between them. This CDR3 is CASHPLDTQYF. The CDR3 nucleotides are TGTGCCAGTCACCCGCTGGATACGCAGTATTTT.

This clonotype was seen a handful of times. The chain couples TRBV5-5 to TRBJ1-2; TRBD1 matches at 7 bases. In germline, CDR1 is SGHKS, CDR2 YYEKEE (reference sequence). The V gene end was trimmed by 4 bases and the J gene end by 6 bases; junction bases not matched to a gene: 9. The CDR3 loop spans 14 amino acids. Here the CDR3 reads CASSRQGVGNGYTF. The CDR3 DNA reads as TGTGCCAGCAGCCGACAGGGCGTGGGGAATGGCTACACCTTC.

The sample holds a few counts of this clonotype. The V and J genes are TRBV27 and TRBJ2-7, with D possibly being TRBD2 (7 bases). The J call may be incorrect, as the DNA end agrees better with TRBJ2-5. The CDR3 runs 15 residues. Germline loops: CDR1 MNHEY, CDR2 SMNVEV (reference sequence). The CDR3: CASSLYRGGRVTQYF. CDR3 in DNA: TGTGCCAGCAGTTTATATAGGGGGGGCCGGGTGACCCAGTACTTC.

Comment on this clonotype: A much more abundant neighbour one base away suggests this may be a read error. V usage is TRBV25-1 and J usage is TRBJ2-4, with D tentatively TRBD2 (5 bases). The end of the DNA is better explained by TRBJ2-7, so the J call may be wrong. Germline CDR1 and CDR2: MGHDK and SYGVNS. CDR3 length: 12 residues. The CDR3 loop is CVSGGNTYEQYF. Here the CDR3 DNA reads TGTGTCAGCGGTGGGAACACCTACGAGCAGTACTTC.

This sequence joins TRBV6-6 and TRBJ1-1; weak D call: TRBD1 (6 bases). This CDR3 spans 14 amino acids. CDR1 and CDR2 (germline): MNHNY, SVGAGI (reference sequence). Trimming left V 6 bases short and J 4 bases short, with 15 bases between. The CDR3 coding sequence is TGTGCCAGCAGGCCCGGTGGAGGGGGCACTGAAGCTTTCTTT. This encodes CASRPGGGGTEAFF.

The rearrangement uses TRBV15 and TRBJ1-2; D is uncertain. With 8 bases removed from V and 7 bases from J, the gap between germline ends came to 14 bases. The CDR3 totals 12 residues. Germline CDR1 and CDR2: LNHNV and YYDKDF (reference sequence). CDR3 sequence (DNA): TGTGCCACCTCCGGCGACTGGTCTGGCTACACCTTC. Translating it yields CATSGDWSGYTF.

The rearrangement links TRBV20-1 to TRBJ2-6; D is unresolved. Per germline, CDR1 DFQATT and CDR2 SNEGSKA (reference sequence). There are 15 residues in the CDR3. The ends were cut back, 0 bases at V and 0 bases at J, with 6 bases in the middle. The CDR3 loop reads CSAREADSGANVLTF. The CDR3 region has the DNA TGCAGTGCTAGAGAGGCAGACTCTGGGGCCAACGTCCTGACTTTC.

The chain recombines TRBV20-1 with TRBJ1-2; weak D call: TRBD1 (6 bases). The CDR3 is made up of 14 amino acids. CDR1 DFQATT and CDR2 SNEGSKA come from the germline V gene (reference sequence). Trimming removed 6 bases at V and 0 bases at J, with 14 bases between. The CDR3 region has the DNA TGCAGTGCCGTTAAGGACAGAGCTAACTATGGCTACACCTTC. This codes for CSAVKDRANYGYTF.

The chain recombines TRBV21-1 with TRBJ2-4; no DNA check was done on the table's D call, TRBD1. TRBV21-1 is noted as a pseudogene. The CDR3 extends over 14 amino acids. The CDR3 DNA sequence: TGTGCCAGCAGCAGTGACAGGGGGCTAGACATTCAGTACTTC. It codes for CASSSDRGLDIQYF.

The chain uses TRBV5-1 and TRBJ2-2; D is tentatively TRBD1 or TRBD2 (5 bases each). V lost 4 bases, J lost 9 bases, and 19 bases lay in between. The CDR3 is made up of 15 amino acids. The germline V gene encodes CDR1 SGHRS and CDR2 YFSETQ. The CDR3 DNA follows: TGCGCCAGCAGCCTAGGGGACGGGCCTACCCGGGAGCTGTTTTTT. Its translation is CASSLGDGPTRELFF.

This clonotype was seen a handful of times. The chain links TRBV18 to TRBJ1-2; TRBD1 aligns across 9 bases. Trimming at V came to 3 bases and at J to 2 bases, leaving 1 base not matched to a gene. The CDR3 consists of 14 residues. The V gene's germline CDR1 is KGHSH and CDR2 LQKENI. CDR3 residues: CASSPDRGNYGYTF. CDR3 nucleotide sequence: TGTGCCAGCTCACCCGACAGGGGGAACTATGGCTACACCTTC.

A few counts support this clonotype. This chain links TRBV7-2 with TRBJ2-5; 9 bases map to TRBD2. With V trimmed by 5 bases and J by 5 bases, 9 bases remained unmatched. Germline CDR1 is SGHTA and CDR2 is FQGNSA. The CDR3 has 15 amino acids. Here the CDR3 DNA reads TGTGCCAGCAGCCTCGGGACTAGCTGGCAGGAGACCCAGTACTTC. This sequence encodes CASSLGTSWQETQYF. The full variable domain, with the rest looked up from reference TRBV7-2 and TRBJ2-5, is GAGVSQSPSNKVTEKGKDVELRCDPISGHTALYWYRQSLGQGLEFLIYFQGNSAPDKSGLPSDRFSAERTGGSVSTLTIQRTQQEDSAVYLCASSLGTSWQETQYFGPGTRLLVL.

This clonotype is a singleton in its sample. V gene TRBV27 combines with J gene TRBJ2-5; D ambiguous. Germline V CDR1 and CDR2: MNHEY, SMNVEV (reference sequence). V gave up 3 bases and J gave up 4 bases, with 15 bases separating them. CDR3 size: 15 residues. The DNA for the CDR3 is TGTGCCAGCAGTTTGGTTGCCACCCGGAGAGAGACCCAGTACTTC. Its translation is CASSLVATRRETQYF.

The V and J genes are TRBV4-3 and TRBJ2-1; D remains unclear. The CDR3 covers 15 residues. Germline loops: CDR1 LGHNA, CDR2 YSLEER. V was clipped by 3 bases and J by 6 bases, with 15 bases between them. DNA for the CDR3: TGCGCCAGCAGCCAGGGAAGGTCGTTGAGCAATGAGCAGTTCTTC. Encoded protein: CASSQGRSLSNEQFF.

This clonotype was detected only a few times. The CDR3 sequence: CASSQGRMGGYEQYF. The DNA for the CDR3 is TGTGCCAGCAGCCAAGGGCGAATGGGGGGATACGAGCAGTACTTC. The V gene is TRBV14, the J gene TRBJ2-7; possible D gene TRBD2, 6 bases. This CDR3 has 15 residues. V gave up 1 base and J gave up 4 bases, with 14 bases separating them. Germline values: CDR1 SGHDN, CDR2 FVKESK.